A single sample is the source of the 8 T cell receptor beta chains below, sequenced in a study of CD8 T cells in ankylosing spondylitis. These receptors' targets are unknown. MiXCR, applied by TCRdb to the 5' RACE reads, yields one record per CDR3 protein. This table has around 430,000 distinct CDR3 sequences, roughly 18% appearing once. Findings and caveats of the study: A TCR beta motif of fewer than 10 highly homologous variants seemed to mark ankylosing spondylitis blood.

Specimen: blood, either unsorted or a sorted T cell fraction (not recorded which). These receptors came from a male donor with ankylosing spondylitis.

This clonotype has a handful of counts. The rearrangement joins TRBV7-2 to TRBJ2-7, with 7 bases that match TRBD1. This CDR3 region has 15 residues. V shed 3 bases and J 3 bases; nucleotides not matched to a gene: 8. Germline lookup yields CDR1 SGHTA and CDR2 FQGNSA. The CDR3 coding sequence is TGTGCCAGCAGCTTGGGCCGGGACAGAAACTACGAGCAGTACTTC. Encoded protein: CASSLGRDRNYEQYF.

This chain links TRBV3-1 with TRBJ1-2; D unresolved. The length of the CDR3 is 11 residues. In germline, CDR1 is LGHDT, CDR2 YNNKEL (reference sequence). Trimming cost V 1 base and J 8 bases, with 5 bases left between them. CDR3: CASSQAGGYTF. In nucleotides, the CDR3 is TGTGCCAGCAGCCAAGCGGGCGGCTACACCTTC.

This clonotype was detected only a few times. The chain couples TRBV7-9 to TRBJ2-1, with D unclear. The germline V gene has CDR1 SEHNR and CDR2 FQNEAQ (reference sequence). Trimming left V 2 bases short and J 5 bases short, with 10 bases between. The CDR3 has 14 amino acids. CDR3 coding DNA: TGTGCCAGCAGCTTAACCCCCCGAGACAATGAGCAGTTCTTC. Translation: CASSLTPRDNEQFF.

The chain combines TRBV10-1 with TRBJ2-3; D is perhaps TRBD2 (6 bases). The CDR3 loop spans 17 amino acids. Trimming pared 1 base from V and 6 bases from J, leaving 20 bases between. CDR1 WNHNN and CDR2 SYGVQD come from the germline V gene (reference sequence). This CDR3 reads CASSELRTTIREDTQYF. For the CDR3, the DNA is TGCGCCAGCAGTGAGTTAAGGACTACCATCAGGGAGGATACGCAGTATTTT.

This clonotype turned up a few times. The V call is TRBV3-1, the J call TRBJ2-3; D not certain. Trimming pared 3 bases from V and 7 bases from J, leaving 14 bases between. This CDR3 spans 14 amino acids. CDR1 is LGHDT, CDR2 YNNKEL, per germline (reference sequence). In nucleotides, the CDR3 is TGTGCCAGCAGCCAGGACCTAGGGTTATATACGCAGTATTTT. This codes for CASSQDLGLYTQYF.

V usage is TRBV6-1 and J usage is TRBJ2-5; 15 bases agree with TRBD2. The V gene end was trimmed by 10 bases and the J gene end by 4 bases; junction bases not matched to a gene: 7. Looked up from germline, CDR1 is MNHNS and CDR2 is SASEGT. The CDR3 runs 15 residues. CDR3 loop: CATVPGLAGGETQYF. The DNA for the CDR3 is TGTGCCACCGTCCCGGGACTAGCGGGAGGAGAGACCCAGTACTTC.

This clonotype has a count of ten or more. The genes are TRBV4-1 and TRBJ2-2; no definite D call. This CDR3 is built from 16 residues. Germline CDR1 MGHRA, CDR2 YSYEKL. V gave up 0 bases and J gave up 0 bases, with 8 bases separating them. Written as DNA, the CDR3 is TGCGCCAGCAGCCAAGATAGATGGTCGAACACCGGGGAGCTGTTTTTT. Amino acids: CASSQDRWSNTGELFF.

This clonotype occurred a few times. This chain connects TRBV9 to TRBJ2-3; possible D gene TRBD2, 5 bases. Per germline, CDR1 SGDLS and CDR2 YYNGEE. The V end was cut by 5 bases, the J end by 2 bases, with 12 bases between. This CDR3 comprises 14 residues. This CDR3 reads CASSGSGPTDTQYF. The CDR3 DNA reads TGTGCCAGCAGTGGGAGCGGACCCACAGATACGCAGTATTTT.